This T cell receptor (beta chain) was recorded in a study of blood T cell repertoires in COVID-19. The CDR3 loop spans 16 amino acids. Germline V gene lookup returns CDR1 SGHTA and CDR2 FQGNSA. Losses at the gene ends were 1 base for V and 6 bases for J; bases not matched to a gene: 7. Per the original methods: The authors estimated nucleated cell counts from reference gene primer amplification. Here immunoSEQ multiplex PCR was the method, and the copy in TCRdb shows in-frame clones only, minus some. V and J calls and clone size are copied from that table; D and trimming were computed from the DNA. The profile covers some 180,000 clones, with 85% to 90% appearing a single time and approximately 25% taken by the ten largest. Clinical history reported by participants formed the basis on which cohorts were assigned.

The TCR originated in a woman aged 40-49 years in a cohort exposed to, infected with or recovered from COVID-19 (not recorded which). The sequencing input was PBMCs or T cells enriched from blood (not recorded which). The chain employs TRBV7-2 and TRBJ2-7; 12 bases fit TRBD2. CDR3 coding DNA: TGTGCCAGCAGCTTAGTTCCCCTAGCGGGAGGGTCCGAGCAGTACTTC. Translating it yields CASSLVPLAGGSEQYF.